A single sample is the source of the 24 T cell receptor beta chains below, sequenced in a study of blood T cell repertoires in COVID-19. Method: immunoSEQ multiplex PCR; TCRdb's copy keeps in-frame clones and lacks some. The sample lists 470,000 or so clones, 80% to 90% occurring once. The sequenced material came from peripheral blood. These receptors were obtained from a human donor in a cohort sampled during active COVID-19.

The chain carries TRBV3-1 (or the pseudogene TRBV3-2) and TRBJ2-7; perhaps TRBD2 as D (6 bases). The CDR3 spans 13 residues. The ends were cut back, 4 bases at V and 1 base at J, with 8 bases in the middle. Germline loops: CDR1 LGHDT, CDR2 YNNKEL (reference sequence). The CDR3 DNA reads TGTGCCAGCAGCCCTAGCGTGTCCTACGAGCAGTACTTC. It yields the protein CASSPSVSYEQYF.

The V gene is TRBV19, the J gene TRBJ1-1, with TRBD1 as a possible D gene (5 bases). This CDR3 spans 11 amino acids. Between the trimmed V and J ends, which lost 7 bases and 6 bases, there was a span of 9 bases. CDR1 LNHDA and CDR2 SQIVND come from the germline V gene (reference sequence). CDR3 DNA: TGTGCCAGTACCTTAGGGGCTGAAGCTTTCTTT. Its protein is CASTLGAEAFF.

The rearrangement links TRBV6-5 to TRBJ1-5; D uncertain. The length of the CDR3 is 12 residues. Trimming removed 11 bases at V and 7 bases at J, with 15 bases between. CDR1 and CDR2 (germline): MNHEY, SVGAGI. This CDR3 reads CASNPEAQPQHF. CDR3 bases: TGTGCCTCCAACCCGGAGGCCCAGCCCCAGCATTTT.

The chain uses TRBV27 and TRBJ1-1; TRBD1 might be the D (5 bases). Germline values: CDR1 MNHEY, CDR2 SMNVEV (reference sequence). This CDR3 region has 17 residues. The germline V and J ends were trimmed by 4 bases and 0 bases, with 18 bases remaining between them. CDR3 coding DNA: TGTGCCAGCAGTTCCCTTGGGACTTATCTGGTGAACACTGAAGCTTTCTTT. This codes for CASSSLGTYLVNTEAFF.

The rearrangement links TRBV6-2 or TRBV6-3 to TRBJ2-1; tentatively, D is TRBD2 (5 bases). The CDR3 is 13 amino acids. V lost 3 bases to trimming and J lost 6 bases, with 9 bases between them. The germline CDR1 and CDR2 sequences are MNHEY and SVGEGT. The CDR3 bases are TGTGCCAGCAGTTATAGGGCGGGCAATGAGCAGTTCTTC. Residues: CASSYRAGNEQFF.

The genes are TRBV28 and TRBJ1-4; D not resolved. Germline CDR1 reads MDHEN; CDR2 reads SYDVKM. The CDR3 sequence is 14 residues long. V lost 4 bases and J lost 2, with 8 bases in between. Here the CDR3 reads CASSSPSTNEKLFF. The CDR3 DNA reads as TGTGCCAGCAGTTCCCCCTCCACTAATGAAAAACTGTTTTTT. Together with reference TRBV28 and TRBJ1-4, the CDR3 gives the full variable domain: DVKVTQSSRYLVKRTGEKVFLECVQDMDHENMFWYRQDPGLGLRLIYFSYDVKMKEKGDIPEGYSVSREKKERFSLILESASTNQTSMYLCASSSPSTNEKLFFGSGTQLSVL.

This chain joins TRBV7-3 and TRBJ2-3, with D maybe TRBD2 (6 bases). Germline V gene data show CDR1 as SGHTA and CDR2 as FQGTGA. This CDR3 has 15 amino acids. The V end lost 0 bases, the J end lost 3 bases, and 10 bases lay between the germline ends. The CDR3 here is CASSLTPGSTDTQYF. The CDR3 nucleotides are TGTGCCAGCAGCTTAACACCCGGGAGTACAGATACGCAGTATTTT.

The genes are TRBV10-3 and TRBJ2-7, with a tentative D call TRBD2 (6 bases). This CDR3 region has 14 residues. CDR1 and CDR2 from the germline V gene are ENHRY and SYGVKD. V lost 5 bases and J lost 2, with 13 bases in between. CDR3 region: CAISKGDSTYEQYF. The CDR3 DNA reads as TGTGCCATCAGTAAAGGGGACTCCACCTACGAGCAGTACTTC.

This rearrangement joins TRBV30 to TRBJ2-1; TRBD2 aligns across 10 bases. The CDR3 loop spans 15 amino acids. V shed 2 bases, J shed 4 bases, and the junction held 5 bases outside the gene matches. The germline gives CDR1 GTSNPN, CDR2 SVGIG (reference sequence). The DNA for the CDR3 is TGTGCCTGGAGTTCGAATAGCGGGGGGTACAATGAGCAGTTCTTC. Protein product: CAWSSNSGGYNEQFF.

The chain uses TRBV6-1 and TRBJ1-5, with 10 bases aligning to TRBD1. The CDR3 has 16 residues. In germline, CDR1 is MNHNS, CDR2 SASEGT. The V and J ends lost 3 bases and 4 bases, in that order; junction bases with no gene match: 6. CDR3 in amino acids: CASSDAGTGANQPQHF. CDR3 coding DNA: TGTGCCAGCAGTGACGCCGGGACAGGGGCGAATCAGCCCCAGCATTTT.

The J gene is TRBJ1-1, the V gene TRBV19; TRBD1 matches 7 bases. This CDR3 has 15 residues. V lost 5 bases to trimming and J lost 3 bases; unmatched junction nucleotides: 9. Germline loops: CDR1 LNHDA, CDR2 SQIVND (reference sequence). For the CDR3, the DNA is TGTGCCAGTAGTCCGAGGGACAGTCGATACACTGAAGCTTTCTTT. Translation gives CASSPRDSRYTEAFF.

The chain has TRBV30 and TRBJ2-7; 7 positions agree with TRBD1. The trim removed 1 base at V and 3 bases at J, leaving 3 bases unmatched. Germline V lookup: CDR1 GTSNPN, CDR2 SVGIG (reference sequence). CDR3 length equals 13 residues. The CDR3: CAWSAGTVYEQYF. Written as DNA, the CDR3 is TGTGCCTGGAGTGCCGGGACAGTCTACGAGCAGTACTTC.

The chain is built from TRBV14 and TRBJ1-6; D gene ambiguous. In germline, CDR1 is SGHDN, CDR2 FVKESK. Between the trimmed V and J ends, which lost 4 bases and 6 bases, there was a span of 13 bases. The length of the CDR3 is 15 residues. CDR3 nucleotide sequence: TGTGCCAGCAGCCGTCAGAGAGGCAGTAATTCACCCCTCCACTTT. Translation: CASSRQRGSNSPLHF.

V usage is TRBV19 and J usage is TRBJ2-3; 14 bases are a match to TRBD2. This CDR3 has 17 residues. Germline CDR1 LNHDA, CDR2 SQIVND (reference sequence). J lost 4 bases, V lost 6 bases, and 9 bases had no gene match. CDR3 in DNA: TGTGCCAGTAGCCTTGGGACTAGCGGGAGAAGGTCAGATACGCAGTATTTT. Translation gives CASSLGTSGRRSDTQYF.

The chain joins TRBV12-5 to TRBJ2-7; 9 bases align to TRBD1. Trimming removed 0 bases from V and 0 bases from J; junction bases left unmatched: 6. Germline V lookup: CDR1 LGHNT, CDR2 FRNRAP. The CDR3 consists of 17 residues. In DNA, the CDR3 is TGTGCTAGTGGTTTGGTACGAGGACAGGGGAGCTCCTACGAGCAGTACTTC. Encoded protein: CASGLVRGQGSSYEQYF. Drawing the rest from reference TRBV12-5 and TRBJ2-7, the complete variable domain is DARVTQTPRHKVTEMGQEVTMRCQPILGHNTVFWYRQTMMQGLELLAYFRNRAPLDDSGMPKDRFSAEMPDATLATLKIQPSEPRDSAVYFCASGLVRGQGSSYEQYFGPGTRLTVT.

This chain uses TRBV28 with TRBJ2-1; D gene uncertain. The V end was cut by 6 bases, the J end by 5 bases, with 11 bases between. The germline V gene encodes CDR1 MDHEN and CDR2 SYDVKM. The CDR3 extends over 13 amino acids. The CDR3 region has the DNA TGTGCCAGCAGCCAATCCAGTAACAATGAGCAGTTCTTC. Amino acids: CASSQSSNNEQFF. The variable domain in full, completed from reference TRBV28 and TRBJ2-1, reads DVKVTQSSRYLVKRTGEKVFLECVQDMDHENMFWYRQDPGLGLRLIYFSYDVKMKEKGDIPEGYSVSREKKERFSLILESASTNQTSMYLCASSQSSNNEQFFGPGTRLTVL.

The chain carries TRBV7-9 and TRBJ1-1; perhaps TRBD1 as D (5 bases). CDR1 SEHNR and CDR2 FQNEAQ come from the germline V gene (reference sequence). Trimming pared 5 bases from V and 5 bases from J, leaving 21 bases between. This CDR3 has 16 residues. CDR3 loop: CASSPHMGGSRTEAFF. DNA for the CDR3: TGTGCCAGCAGCCCCCATATGGGGGGGAGCCGGACTGAAGCTTTCTTT.

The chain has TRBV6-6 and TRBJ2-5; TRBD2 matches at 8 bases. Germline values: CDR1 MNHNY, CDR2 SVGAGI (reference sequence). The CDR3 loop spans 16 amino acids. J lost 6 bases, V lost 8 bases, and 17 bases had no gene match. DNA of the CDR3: TGTGCCAGCCGAACTACTGGGGCGGGAGGCGGGAAGACCCAGTACTTC. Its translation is CASRTTGAGGGKTQYF.

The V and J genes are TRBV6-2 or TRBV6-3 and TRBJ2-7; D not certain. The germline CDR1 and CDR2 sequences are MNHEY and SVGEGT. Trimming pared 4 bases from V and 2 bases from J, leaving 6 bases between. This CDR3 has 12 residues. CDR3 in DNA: TGTGCCAGCAGTTCCAGGACCTACGAGCAGTACTTC. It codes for CASSSRTYEQYF.

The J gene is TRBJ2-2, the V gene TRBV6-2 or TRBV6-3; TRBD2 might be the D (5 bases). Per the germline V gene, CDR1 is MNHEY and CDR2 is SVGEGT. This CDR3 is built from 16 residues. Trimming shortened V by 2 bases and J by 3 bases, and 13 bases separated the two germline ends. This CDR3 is CASSYPEGVDTGELFF. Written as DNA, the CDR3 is TGTGCCAGCAGTTACCCAGAGGGAGTGGACACCGGGGAGCTGTTTTTT.

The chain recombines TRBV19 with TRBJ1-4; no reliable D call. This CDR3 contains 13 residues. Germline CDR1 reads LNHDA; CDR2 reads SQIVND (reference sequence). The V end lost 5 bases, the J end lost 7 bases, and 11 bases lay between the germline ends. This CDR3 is CASSVRRGEKLFF. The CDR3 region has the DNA TGTGCCAGTAGTGTGAGACGGGGTGAAAAACTGTTTTTT.

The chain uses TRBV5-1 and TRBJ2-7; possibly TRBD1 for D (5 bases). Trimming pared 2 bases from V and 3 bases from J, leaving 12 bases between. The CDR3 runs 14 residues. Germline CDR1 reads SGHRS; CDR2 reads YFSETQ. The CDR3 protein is CASSLGRQLYEQYF. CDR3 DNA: TGCGCCAGCAGCTTAGGAAGACAGCTCTACGAGCAGTACTTC.

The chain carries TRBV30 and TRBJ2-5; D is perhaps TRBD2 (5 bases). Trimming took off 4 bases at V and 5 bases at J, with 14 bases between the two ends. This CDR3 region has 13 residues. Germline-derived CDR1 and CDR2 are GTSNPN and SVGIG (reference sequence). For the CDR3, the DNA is TGTGCCTGGACTGGGAGCCCCCCGGAGACCCAGTACTTC. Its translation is CAWTGSPPETQYF.

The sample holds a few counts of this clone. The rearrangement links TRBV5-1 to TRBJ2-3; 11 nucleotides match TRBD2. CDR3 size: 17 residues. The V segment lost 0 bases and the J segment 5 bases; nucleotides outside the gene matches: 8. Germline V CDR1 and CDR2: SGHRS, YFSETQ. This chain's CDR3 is CASSLGALAGGLDTQYF. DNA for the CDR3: TGCGCCAGCAGCTTGGGAGCTCTAGCGGGAGGTTTAGATACGCAGTATTTT.